The TCR beta chain described here comes from a study of blood T cell repertoires in COVID-19 (TCRdb year 2020). Context from the whole study: The collaborator samples originated in the United States, Italy and Spain and spanned the acute and convalescent phases of COVID-19. The prospective study material was composed of cDNA or gDNA derived from T cells, B-cell-depleted T cells, or PBMCs. Deeply sampled blood TCRbeta repertoires from subjects exposed to, actively infected with, or recovered from COVID-19 were included in the dataset. The repertoires were made available in a free public database intended to serve as a resource for research on the immune response to SARS-CoV-2. Samples came from the ongoing ImmuneRACE study (first 160 participants) plus 1,254 subjects from 6 global collaborators. Sample metadata almost always included a de-identified subject ID, COVID-19 status, age in years and sex. HLA class I and class II types, where available, came from metadata supplied by the sample provider rather than from assay-based typing. The paper's findings and limits, for the study overall: Clinical and demographic metadata were provided uncurated, with the amount varying by source and participant.

With regard to this clone: It has no known antigen specificity. Per-base qualities were not stored, and no clone one base away is much larger.

Participants in the prospective study were aged about 18 to 89 years, lived in 20 to 30 United States geographic areas, and enrolled through a virtual design. To assign participants to cohorts, the prospective study relied on clinical history that participants themselves reported in a screening survey and a study questionnaire. Recovered participants in ImmuneRACE Cohort 3 were defined as having two consecutive negative NP/OP PCR tests, clearance from a healthcare professional, or resolution of symptoms. Mobile phlebotomists in the prospective study collected whole blood, serum and a nasopharyngeal or oropharyngeal swab from every participant. Participants in the prospective study had the option to provide additional blood draws and questionnaires over a roughly 2-month period. Blood samples from the prospective study were shipped frozen or at room temperature prior to DNA extraction. TCRbeta CDR3 regions were amplified from genomic DNA by means of the immunoSEQ Assay, a bias-controlled multiplex PCR. The study's processing was this. Nucleated cell counts per sample were estimated from amplification of reference gene primers within the assay. To quantify the absolute abundance of each unique TCRbeta CDR3 rearrangement, sequence reads were collapsed and filtered. Productive Simpson clonality was computed per sample as the square root of Simpson's diversity index over productive rearrangements. What TCRdb holds here is the immuneACCESS table cut down to in-frame rearrangements. Part of the clones is not present; checked against another copy, under half of the missing clones reflect an unresolved V gene, and the others are unexplained. That table supplies the V and J calls and clone size; D and trimming were determined from the DNA. A total of some 350,000 clones appear in this sample, 88% of them only once. About 5% of the sample goes to the ten largest clones.

CDR1 and CDR2 are read off the germline V gene as MNHEY and SVGAGI. V and J are trimmed by 4 bases and 4 bases, and the gene matches miss 6 bases of the junction. From the cysteine through the phenylalanine, the CDR3 covers 14 amino acids. The only DNA kept is the CDR3, 42 bases in frame from the first base. Source material: PBMCs or T cells enriched from blood (not recorded which). The TCR sequence derives from a man aged 30-40 years who had recovered from COVID-19. The chain is assembled from TRBV6-5 and TRBJ2-7; 8 central bases correspond to TRBD2. The DNA reads as follows: TGTGCCAGCAGTTCGGGACTAGGCTCTTACGAGCAGTACTTC. It specifies CASSSGLGSYEQYF.